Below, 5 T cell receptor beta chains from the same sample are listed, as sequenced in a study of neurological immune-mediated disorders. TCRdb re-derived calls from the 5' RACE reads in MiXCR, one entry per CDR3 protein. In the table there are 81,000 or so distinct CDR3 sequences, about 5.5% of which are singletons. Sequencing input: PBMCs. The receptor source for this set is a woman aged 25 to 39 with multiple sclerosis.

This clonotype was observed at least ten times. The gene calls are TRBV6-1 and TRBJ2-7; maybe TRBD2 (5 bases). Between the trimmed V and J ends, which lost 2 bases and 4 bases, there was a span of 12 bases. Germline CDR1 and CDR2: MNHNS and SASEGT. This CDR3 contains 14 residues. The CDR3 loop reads CASSESGVPYEQYV. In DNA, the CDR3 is TGTGCCAGCAGTGAATCCGGGGTACCATACGAGCAGTACGTC.

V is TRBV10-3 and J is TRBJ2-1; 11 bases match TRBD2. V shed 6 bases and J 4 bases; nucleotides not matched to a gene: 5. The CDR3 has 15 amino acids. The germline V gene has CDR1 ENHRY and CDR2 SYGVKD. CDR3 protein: CAIRSSGGNYNEQFF. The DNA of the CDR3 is TGTGCCATCAGATCTAGCGGGGGGAATTACAATGAGCAGTTCTTC.

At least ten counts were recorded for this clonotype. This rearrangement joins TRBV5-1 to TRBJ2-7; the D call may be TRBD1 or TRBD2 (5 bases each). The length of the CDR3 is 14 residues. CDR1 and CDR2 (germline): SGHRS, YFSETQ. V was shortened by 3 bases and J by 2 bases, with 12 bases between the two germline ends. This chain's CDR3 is CASSSTGTAYEQYF. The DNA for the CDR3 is TGCGCCAGCAGCTCCACCGGGACGGCCTACGAGCAGTACTTC.

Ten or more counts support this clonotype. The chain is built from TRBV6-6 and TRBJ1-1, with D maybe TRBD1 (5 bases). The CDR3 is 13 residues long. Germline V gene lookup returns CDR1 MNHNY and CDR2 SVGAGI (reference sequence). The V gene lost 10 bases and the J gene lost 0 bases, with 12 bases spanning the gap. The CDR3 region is CATGHLMNTEAFF. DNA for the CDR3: TGTGCCACTGGACACCTAATGAACACTGAAGCTTTCTTT.

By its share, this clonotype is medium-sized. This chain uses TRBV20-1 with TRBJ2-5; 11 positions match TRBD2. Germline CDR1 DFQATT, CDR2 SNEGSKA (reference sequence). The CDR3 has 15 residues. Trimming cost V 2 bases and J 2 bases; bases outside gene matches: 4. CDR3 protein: CSARKGLAVQETQYF. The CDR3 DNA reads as TGCAGTGCTAGAAAGGGACTAGCGGTACAAGAGACCCAGTACTTC.